This paragraph covers one T cell receptor (beta chain) sequence. Its target is unknown. Using immunoSEQ multiplex PCR, the repertoire was profiled, and TCRdb retains in-frame clones only, with some absent. Among approximately 300,000 clones listed, 75% to 90% were seen once. The CDR3 length is 13 residues. V was shortened by 2 bases and J by 4 bases, with 11 bases between the two germline ends. CDR1 and CDR2 from the germline V gene are SQVTM and ANQGSEA. This record belongs to a study of cytomegalovirus exposure and HLA in healthy donors. For the study at large: The approximately 610 first-cohort repertoires shared a platform with the 130 or so validation repertoires, as reported in a later analysis. Findings and caveats of the study: Reports showed the classifier diagnosing cytomegalovirus status with high specificity and sensitivity. A few CMV-associated chains proved CMV antigen-specific in vitro. Later, an analysis found that TCR clusters from the first cohort tended to co-occur in the 130 or so validation repertoires.

V is TRBV29-1 and J is TRBJ1-1, with D unresolved. The clonotype was recovered from a woman younger than 35 in good health and CMV-seronegative. The specimen sequenced was PBMCs. The CDR3 sequence: CSVEPPGSTEAFF. DNA of the CDR3: TGCAGCGTTGAACCCCCGGGGAGCACTGAAGCTTTCTTT.